The rows below give T cell receptor beta chains drawn from one sample of a study of blood T cell repertoires in COVID-19. Sequenced by immunoSEQ multiplex PCR; TCRdb stores in-frame clones only, minus some. The sample includes fewer than 600,000 clones, roughly 88% of them seen just once. The sequencing input was PBMCs or T cells enriched from blood (not recorded which). The receptors shown here come from a middle-aged woman who had recovered from COVID-19. Each CDR3 is given with its conserved first and last residue. D genes are given only for firm matches. Size values are once, few and many counts, or a class for expanded clones, and some rows have none.

d_gene: TRBD1
j_gene: TRBJ1-6
abundance: NA
v_gene: TRBV18
CDR3aa: CASSPRGDYNSPLHF
CDR3nt: TGTGCCAGCTCGCCCAGGGGGGACTATAATTCACCCCTCCACTTT

d_gene: TRBD1
j_gene: TRBJ2-1
abundance: NA
v_gene: TRBV6-5
CDR3aa: CASSPGQGMDEQFF
CDR3nt: TGTGCCAGCAGCCCGGGACAGGGGATGGATGAGCAGTTCTTC

d_gene: TRBD1
j_gene: TRBJ1-2
abundance: few
v_gene: TRBV19
CDR3aa: CASRDREFSGYTF
CDR3nt: TGTGCCAGCAGGGACAGGGAGTTCTCTGGCTACACCTTC

d_gene: NA
j_gene: TRBJ2-1
abundance: NA
v_gene: TRBV10-3
CDR3aa: CATTDSYNEQFF
CDR3nt: TGTGCCACGACAGATTCATACAATGAGCAGTTCTTC

d_gene: TRBD1
j_gene: TRBJ1-1
abundance: once
v_gene: TRBV5-1
CDR3aa: CASSPEGANTEAFF
CDR3nt: TGCGCCAGCAGCCCGGAGGGGGCGAACACTGAAGCTTTCTTT

d_gene: NA
j_gene: TRBJ2-1
abundance: NA
v_gene: TRBV19
CDR3aa: CASRDTSYNEQFF
CDR3nt: TGTGCCAGCAGGGACACTTCCTACAATGAGCAGTTCTTC

d_gene: NA
j_gene: TRBJ1-2
abundance: once
v_gene: TRBV6-2/TRBV6-3
CDR3aa: CASSYLATRDYGYTF
CDR3nt: TGTGCCAGCAGTTATTTGGCGACTCGGGACTATGGCTACACCTTC

d_gene: TRBD1
j_gene: TRBJ1-4
abundance: NA
v_gene: TRBV5-6
CDR3aa: CASSVGTGSWGEKLFF
CDR3nt: TGTGCCAGCAGCGTCGGGACAGGGAGTTGGGGTGAAAAACTGTTTTTT

d_gene: TRBD2
j_gene: TRBJ2-2
abundance: once
v_gene: TRBV4-1
CDR3aa: CASSQLPPLAGVFGELFF
CDR3nt: TGCGCCAGCAGCCAATTGCCTCCGCTAGCGGGAGTGTTCGGGGAGCTGTTTTTT

d_gene: TRBD2
j_gene: TRBJ2-1
abundance: NA
v_gene: TRBV30
CDR3aa: CAWNVAGTYNEQFF
CDR3nt: TGTGCCTGGAACGTAGCGGGGACCTACAATGAGCAGTTCTTC

d_gene: TRBD1
j_gene: TRBJ2-5
abundance: once
v_gene: TRBV14
CDR3aa: CASSQLGQVKETQYF
CDR3nt: TGTGCCAGCAGCCAATTGGGACAGGTGAAAGAGACCCAGTACTTC

d_gene: NA
j_gene: TRBJ1-2
abundance: NA
v_gene: TRBV7-9
CDR3aa: CASSPPALQGLSTF
CDR3nt: TGTGCCAGCAGCCCTCCCGCCTTGCAGGGCTTGTCCACCTTC

d_gene: TRBD1
j_gene: TRBJ2-7
abundance: NA
v_gene: TRBV7-2
CDR3aa: CASSLRRQGRRYYEQYF
CDR3nt: TGTGCCAGCAGCTTAAGGCGACAGGGGAGGCGTTACTACGAGCAGTACTTC

d_gene: TRBD1
j_gene: TRBJ2-3
abundance: NA
v_gene: TRBV18
CDR3aa: CASSPLGTESSTDTQYF
CDR3nt: TGTGCCAGCTCACCGCTCGGGACAGAATCTAGCACAGATACGCAGTATTTT

d_gene: TRBD1
j_gene: TRBJ1-2
abundance: NA
v_gene: TRBV7-8
CDR3aa: CASSLARTGPTNYGYTF
CDR3nt: TGTGCCAGCAGCTTAGCGAGGACAGGGCCTACTAACTATGGCTACACCTTC

d_gene: NA
j_gene: TRBJ2-5
abundance: NA
v_gene: TRBV7-2
CDR3aa: CASSLFVSETQYF
CDR3nt: TGTGCCAGCAGCTTATTCGTCAGTGAGACCCAGTACTTC

d_gene: NA
j_gene: TRBJ1-5
abundance: NA
v_gene: TRBV5-1
CDR3aa: CASSLAPDQPQHF
CDR3nt: TGCGCCAGCAGCTTGGCTCCTGATCAGCCCCAGCATTTT

d_gene: NA
j_gene: TRBJ2-5
abundance: NA
v_gene: TRBV29-1
CDR3aa: CSVDLKRDQETQYF
CDR3nt: TGCAGCGTTGATTTGAAGCGGGACCAAGAGACCCAGTACTTC

d_gene: NA
j_gene: TRBJ1-5
abundance: NA
v_gene: TRBV14
CDR3aa: CASSRSRARDNQPQHF
CDR3nt: TGTGCCAGCAGCCGCTCGCGAGCGCGGGACAATCAGCCCCAGCATTTT

d_gene: NA
j_gene: TRBJ2-1
abundance: NA
v_gene: TRBV11-2
CDR3aa: CASSLTTGASYNEQFF
CDR3nt: TGTGCCAGCAGCCTTACGACCGGAGCTTCCTACAATGAGCAGTTCTTC

d_gene: TRBD1
j_gene: TRBJ1-4
abundance: few
v_gene: TRBV27
CDR3aa: CASSSLRQGLNEKLFF
CDR3nt: TGTGCCAGCAGTTCCCTGAGACAGGGGCTTAATGAAAAACTGTTTTTT

d_gene: NA
j_gene: TRBJ1-5
abundance: NA
v_gene: TRBV4-1
CDR3aa: CASSQVLADHQPQHF
CDR3nt: TGCGCCAGCAGCCAAGTTTTGGCAGATCATCAGCCCCAGCATTTT

d_gene: NA
j_gene: TRBJ2-7
abundance: NA
v_gene: TRBV6-6
CDR3aa: CASRARQVSYEQYF
CDR3nt: TGTGCCAGCAGAGCGAGACAGGTCTCCTACGAGCAGTACTTC

d_gene: NA
j_gene: TRBJ2-7
abundance: NA
v_gene: TRBV4-1
CDR3aa: CASSHRSSYALYEQYF
CDR3nt: TGCGCCAGCAGCCATCGGTCCTCTTATGCCCTATACGAGCAGTACTTC

d_gene: NA
j_gene: TRBJ2-5
abundance: NA
v_gene: TRBV9
CDR3aa: CASSVGYGGETQYF
CDR3nt: TGTGCCAGCAGCGTAGGTTATGGGGGGGAGACCCAGTACTTC

d_gene: TRBD1
j_gene: TRBJ2-1
abundance: NA
v_gene: TRBV7-2
CDR3aa: CASSSLGQDNEQFF
CDR3nt: TGTGCCAGCAGCAGCTTGGGACAGGACAATGAGCAGTTCTTC

d_gene: TRBD1
j_gene: TRBJ2-2
abundance: NA
v_gene: TRBV10-1
CDR3aa: CASSELDPGTGGYTGELFF
CDR3nt: TGCGCCAGCAGTGAGTTAGACCCCGGAACAGGGGGCTACACCGGGGAGCTGTTTTTT

d_gene: TRBD1
j_gene: TRBJ1-1
abundance: NA
v_gene: TRBV7-2
CDR3aa: CASSPGTGGGNTRAFF
CDR3nt: TGTGCCAGCAGCCCGGGGACAGGGGGAGGAAACACTCGAGCTTTCTTT

d_gene: TRBD2
j_gene: TRBJ2-3
abundance: NA
v_gene: TRBV18
CDR3aa: CASSPQLAGGTDTQYF
CDR3nt: TGTGCCAGCTCACCACAACTAGCGGGAGGGACAGATACGCAGTATTTT

d_gene: TRBD1
j_gene: TRBJ1-3
abundance: NA
v_gene: TRBV27
CDR3aa: CASSLSDRGSTIYF
CDR3nt: TGTGCCAGCAGTTTATCCGACAGGGGTAGCACCATATATTTT

d_gene: NA
j_gene: TRBJ2-7
abundance: NA
v_gene: TRBV6-6
CDR3aa: CASSYAAGSANEQYF
CDR3nt: TGTGCCAGCAGTTACGCCGCGGGGAGTGCAAACGAGCAGTACTTC

d_gene: TRBD1
j_gene: TRBJ1-5
abundance: NA
v_gene: TRBV7-8
CDR3aa: CASGTGNQPQHF
CDR3nt: TGTGCCTCAGGGACAGGCAATCAGCCCCAGCATTTT

d_gene: TRBD2
j_gene: TRBJ2-7
abundance: NA
v_gene: TRBV5-1
CDR3aa: CASSWTSGSSYEQYF
CDR3nt: TGCGCCAGCAGCTGGACTAGCGGGAGCTCCTACGAGCAGTACTTC

d_gene: NA
j_gene: TRBJ1-4
abundance: NA
v_gene: TRBV28
CDR3aa: CAITRTGKANEKLFF
CDR3nt: TGTGCCATCACCCGGACGGGGAAGGCTAATGAAAAACTGTTTTTT

d_gene: TRBD2
j_gene: TRBJ2-1
abundance: NA
v_gene: TRBV9
CDR3aa: CASSVARSLAAYNEQFF
CDR3nt: TGTGCCAGCAGCGTAGCTCGTTCCCTAGCGGCTTATAATGAGCAGTTCTTC

d_gene: NA
j_gene: TRBJ1-1
abundance: NA
v_gene: TRBV7-8
CDR3aa: CASSSRTVEAEAFF
CDR3nt: TGTGCCAGCAGCTCTAGGACAGTGGAAGCTGAAGCTTTCTTT

d_gene: NA
j_gene: TRBJ1-1
abundance: NA
v_gene: TRBV6-5
CDR3aa: CASSRGTEAFF
CDR3nt: TGTGCCAGCAGTCGGGGGACTGAAGCTTTCTTT

d_gene: NA
j_gene: TRBJ1-1
abundance: NA
v_gene: TRBV7-9
CDR3aa: CASSPGQTEAFF
CDR3nt: TGTGCCAGCAGCCCCGGACAGACTGAAGCTTTCTTT

d_gene: TRBD1
j_gene: TRBJ1-1
abundance: NA
v_gene: TRBV11-3
CDR3aa: CASKGQGATEAFF
CDR3nt: TGTGCCAGCAAAGGACAGGGCGCCACCGAAGCTTTCTTT

d_gene: TRBD1
j_gene: TRBJ1-2
abundance: NA
v_gene: TRBV11-3
CDR3aa: CASSSRDREDGYTF
CDR3nt: TGTGCCAGCAGCTCCCGGGACAGGGAAGATGGCTACACCTTC

d_gene: NA
j_gene: TRBJ1-3
abundance: NA
v_gene: TRBV9
CDR3aa: CASSVGSTGNTIYF
CDR3nt: TGTGCCAGCAGCGTAGGGAGTACTGGAAACACCATATATTTT

d_gene: NA
j_gene: TRBJ1-2
abundance: NA
v_gene: TRBV29-1
CDR3aa: CSVEGGVDYGYTF
CDR3nt: TGCAGCGTTGAAGGCGGAGTTGACTATGGCTACACCTTC

d_gene: NA
j_gene: TRBJ2-1
abundance: NA
v_gene: TRBV7-2
CDR3aa: CASSSTGPYNEQFF
CDR3nt: TGTGCCAGCAGCTCAACAGGGCCCTACAATGAGCAGTTCTTC

d_gene: NA
j_gene: TRBJ2-3
abundance: NA
v_gene: TRBV21-1
CDR3aa: CASSKAGASTDTQYF
CDR3nt: TGTGCCAGCAGCAAAGCAGGGGCTAGCACAGATACGCAGTATTTT

d_gene: NA
j_gene: TRBJ1-3
abundance: NA
v_gene: TRBV2
CDR3aa: CASSEGPGTGNTIYF
CDR3nt: TGTGCCAGCAGTGAGGGTCCGGGTACTGGAAACACCATATATTTT

d_gene: TRBD1
j_gene: TRBJ1-2
abundance: once
v_gene: TRBV2
CDR3aa: CASTNRGEANYGYTF
CDR3nt: TGTGCCAGCACGAACAGGGGAGAAGCTAACTATGGCTACACCTTC

d_gene: NA
j_gene: TRBJ2-2
abundance: NA
v_gene: TRBV5-1
CDR3aa: CASSLDFPGSTGELFF
CDR3nt: TGCGCCAGCAGCTTGGACTTCCCCGGGAGCACCGGGGAGCTGTTTTTT

d_gene: NA
j_gene: TRBJ2-7
abundance: NA
v_gene: TRBV27
CDR3aa: CASTPVGFSSGEQYF
CDR3nt: TGTGCCAGCACCCCCGTTGGTTTTTCCTCGGGTGAGCAGTACTTC

d_gene: TRBD2
j_gene: TRBJ2-3
abundance: NA
v_gene: TRBV9
CDR3aa: CASSVVASGDTQYF
CDR3nt: TGTGCCAGCAGCGTAGTGGCTAGCGGGGATACGCAGTATTTT

d_gene: NA
j_gene: TRBJ1-1
abundance: NA
v_gene: TRBV7-9
CDR3aa: CASSTYEAFF
CDR3nt: TGTGCCAGCAGTACCTATGAAGCTTTCTTT

d_gene: NA
j_gene: TRBJ1-2
abundance: NA
v_gene: TRBV5-4
CDR3aa: CASSLAGSRGYTF
CDR3nt: TGTGCCAGCAGCTTGGCAGGCAGTAGGGGCTACACCTTC

d_gene: TRBD1
j_gene: TRBJ2-1
abundance: NA
v_gene: TRBV5-1
CDR3aa: CASSLRDSHDEQFF
CDR3nt: TGCGCCAGCAGCTTGCGGGACAGTCACGATGAGCAGTTCTTC

d_gene: NA
j_gene: TRBJ2-1
abundance: NA
v_gene: TRBV7-9
CDR3aa: CASSWTEYNEQFF
CDR3nt: TGTGCCAGCAGCTGGACAGAGTACAATGAGCAGTTCTTC

d_gene: NA
j_gene: TRBJ2-6
abundance: NA
v_gene: TRBV18
CDR3aa: CASSPEYSGANVLTF
CDR3nt: TGTGCCAGCTCACCAGAGTATTCTGGGGCCAACGTCCTGACTTTC

d_gene: NA
j_gene: TRBJ1-2
abundance: NA
v_gene: TRBV30
CDR3aa: CAWSVRRSRINYGYTF
CDR3nt: TGTGCCTGGAGTGTACGCAGGTCCCGTATTAACTATGGCTACACCTTC